Listed below are T cell receptor beta chains from one sample, sequenced in a study of T cell changes during pregnancy in multiple sclerosis. The assay was immunoSEQ multiplex PCR, and TCRdb's table has in-frame clones only and misses some. The table includes 90,000 to 120,000 clones, 85% to 95% detected once. Sequences were derived from peripheral blood, sampled in the third trimester of pregnancy. The receptors derive from a female donor in good health, enrolled as a control in a pregnancy study. Both conserved end residues are part of each CDR3. Each record gives: J gene, V gene, D gene, clone size, CDR3 DNA, CDR3 protein. D genes are given only for firm matches. A row's size may be missing; if present it is once, few, many or a size class.

j_call: TRBJ1-5
v_call: TRBV7-2
d_call: TRBD1
clone_size: once
cdr3_nt: TGTGCCAGCAGCCAGACAGGGTGGAATCAGCCCCAGCATTTT
cdr3_aa: CASSQTGWNQPQHF

j_call: TRBJ2-2
v_call: TRBV7-9
d_call: TRBD1
clone_size: .
cdr3_nt: TGTGCCAGCAGACAGGGGGAGGCCGGGGAGCTGTTTTTT
cdr3_aa: CASRQGEAGELFF

j_call: TRBJ2-7
v_call: TRBV4-3
d_call: .
clone_size: .
cdr3_nt: TGCGCCAGCAGCCACGGCCGGGACATGAACTACGAGCAGTACTTC
cdr3_aa: CASSHGRDMNYEQYF

j_call: TRBJ2-1
v_call: TRBV7-6
d_call: .
clone_size: once
cdr3_nt: TGTGCCAGCAGGGGGGAGGTGTACAATGAGCAGTTCTTC
cdr3_aa: CASRGEVYNEQFF

j_call: TRBJ2-7
v_call: TRBV4-3
d_call: .
clone_size: .
cdr3_nt: TGCGCCAGCAGCCAAGGCAGGACTGTATCCTACGAGCAGTACTTC
cdr3_aa: CASSQGRTVSYEQYF

j_call: TRBJ2-3
v_call: TRBV6-1
d_call: TRBD1
clone_size: once
cdr3_nt: TGTGCCAGCAGTGACCAAGGGGGCGAAAGTTGGACGCAGTATTTT
cdr3_aa: CASSDQGGESWTQYF

j_call: TRBJ2-1
v_call: TRBV11-3
d_call: .
clone_size: .
cdr3_nt: TGTGCCAGCAGCTTCCAGAATAATGAGCAGTTCTTC
cdr3_aa: CASSFQNNEQFF

j_call: TRBJ1-1
v_call: TRBV6-4
d_call: TRBD1
clone_size: .
cdr3_nt: TGTGCCAGCAGCAAGGACAGGGGTTTGGAAGCTTTCTTT
cdr3_aa: CASSKDRGLEAFF

j_call: TRBJ1-1
v_call: TRBV2
d_call: .
clone_size: few
cdr3_nt: TGTGAACGGAGCCAAAGTATGAACACTGAAGCTTTCTTT
cdr3_aa: CERSQSMNTEAFF

j_call: TRBJ2-2
v_call: TRBV7-8
d_call: TRBD2
clone_size: .
cdr3_nt: TGTGCCAGCAGCTTATGGGGACCAGGGAGGGGGAACACCGGGGAGCTGTTTTTT
cdr3_aa: CASSLWGPGRGNTGELFF

j_call: TRBJ2-7
v_call: TRBV5-1
d_call: .
clone_size: once
cdr3_nt: TGCGCCAGCAGCCGCGACGGGACCTACGAGCAGTACTTC
cdr3_aa: CASSRDGTYEQYF

j_call: TRBJ1-1
v_call: TRBV7-6
d_call: TRBD1
clone_size: .
cdr3_nt: TGTGCCAGCAGCTTAGGAGGACGACAGGGAAAAACTGAAGCTTTCTTT
cdr3_aa: CASSLGGRQGKTEAFF

j_call: TRBJ2-1
v_call: TRBV7-9
d_call: .
clone_size: .
cdr3_nt: TGTGCCAGCAACGCAGGGTACAATGAGCAGTTCTTC
cdr3_aa: CASNAGYNEQFF

j_call: TRBJ2-7
v_call: TRBV9
d_call: TRBD2
clone_size: once
cdr3_nt: TGTGCCAGCAGCTCTACTAGCGGGTACGAGCAGTACTTC
cdr3_aa: CASSSTSGYEQYF

j_call: TRBJ1-2
v_call: TRBV5-6
d_call: .
clone_size: .
cdr3_nt: TGTGCCAGCAGCTTGGCCGGGGGGACCCTCTATGGCTACACCTTC
cdr3_aa: CASSLAGGTLYGYTF

j_call: TRBJ1-6
v_call: TRBV2
d_call: TRBD1
clone_size: .
cdr3_nt: TGTGCCAGCAGGCGGGACAGGGCCGATTCACCCCTCCACTTT
cdr3_aa: CASRRDRADSPLHF

j_call: TRBJ2-7
v_call: TRBV5-4
d_call: TRBD1
clone_size: .
cdr3_nt: TGTGCCAGCAACAAACCGGGACAGTACGAGCAGTACTTC
cdr3_aa: CASNKPGQYEQYF

j_call: TRBJ2-5
v_call: TRBV5-1
d_call: .
clone_size: .
cdr3_nt: TGCGCCAGCAGCTTGGACTACCAAGAGACCCAGTACTTC
cdr3_aa: CASSLDYQETQYF

j_call: TRBJ2-3
v_call: TRBV7-2
d_call: TRBD2
clone_size: .
cdr3_nt: TGTGCCAGCAGCCGTCGACTAGCGGGGGTCGCAGATACGCAGTATTTT
cdr3_aa: CASSRRLAGVADTQYF

j_call: TRBJ1-2
v_call: TRBV7-2
d_call: TRBD1
clone_size: .
cdr3_nt: TGTGCCAGCAGCTTAGCGCTGGCAGGGGGCGTCTATGGCTACACCTTC
cdr3_aa: CASSLALAGGVYGYTF

j_call: TRBJ2-7
v_call: TRBV4-1
d_call: .
clone_size: .
cdr3_nt: TGCGCCAGCAGCCAAGTCTCAACGGGGGCCTACGAGCAGTACTTC
cdr3_aa: CASSQVSTGAYEQYF

j_call: TRBJ2-3
v_call: TRBV6-5
d_call: TRBD1
clone_size: .
cdr3_nt: TGTGCCAGCACCCCAGGGGGATTTACAGATACGCAGTATTTT
cdr3_aa: CASTPGGFTDTQYF

j_call: TRBJ1-2
v_call: TRBV4-3
d_call: .
clone_size: .
cdr3_nt: TGCGCCAGCAGCCAAGATCCCGGAGTCTATGGCTACACCTTC
cdr3_aa: CASSQDPGVYGYTF

j_call: TRBJ1-6
v_call: TRBV14
d_call: TRBD1
clone_size: .
cdr3_nt: TGTGCCAGCAGCCCGGACAGGGGAGGACTCGGTCGTTCACCCCTCCACTTT
cdr3_aa: CASSPDRGGLGRSPLHF

j_call: TRBJ1-5
v_call: TRBV6-1
d_call: TRBD1
clone_size: .
cdr3_nt: TGTGCCAGCAGGAGGGGACAGGTCGATCAGCCCCAGCATTTT
cdr3_aa: CASRRGQVDQPQHF

j_call: TRBJ1-2
v_call: TRBV30
d_call: .
clone_size: .
cdr3_nt: TGTGCCTGGAGTGCCAGGGGCCACTATGGCTACACCTTC
cdr3_aa: CAWSARGHYGYTF

j_call: TRBJ1-3
v_call: TRBV14
d_call: .
clone_size: .
cdr3_nt: TGTGCCAGCAGCCAAGATCTGGGGCGGTTCTCTGGAAACACCATATATTTT
cdr3_aa: CASSQDLGRFSGNTIYF

j_call: TRBJ1-1
v_call: TRBV15
d_call: .
clone_size: .
cdr3_nt: TGTGCCACCAGCAGCGGAGGGGACGGGGTCGGTGAAGCTTTCTTT
cdr3_aa: CATSSGGDGVGEAFF

j_call: TRBJ2-7
v_call: TRBV6-5
d_call: .
clone_size: .
cdr3_nt: TGTGCCAGCAGCCCCGGGTCCTTCGACTACGAGCAGTACTTC
cdr3_aa: CASSPGSFDYEQYF

j_call: TRBJ1-3
v_call: TRBV4-1
d_call: TRBD1
clone_size: .
cdr3_nt: TGCGCCAGCAGCTCGCCGGGACAGGGTAGCGGAAACACCATATATTTT
cdr3_aa: CASSSPGQGSGNTIYF

j_call: TRBJ2-1
v_call: TRBV7-3
d_call: TRBD2
clone_size: .
cdr3_nt: TGTGCCAGCAGCCCAGGGGCTCGGACTAGCGGATACAATGAGCAGTTCTTC
cdr3_aa: CASSPGARTSGYNEQFF

j_call: TRBJ1-5
v_call: TRBV6-1
d_call: TRBD1
clone_size: .
cdr3_nt: TGTGCCAGCAGACAGGGGTATGGTCAGCCCCAGCATTTT
cdr3_aa: CASRQGYGQPQHF

j_call: TRBJ2-6
v_call: TRBV7-9
d_call: TRBD1
clone_size: .
cdr3_nt: TGTGCCAGCAGCTTAGTAGGGACAGGGCTGTCTGGGGCCAACGTCCTGACTTTC
cdr3_aa: CASSLVGTGLSGANVLTF

j_call: TRBJ2-7
v_call: TRBV19
d_call: TRBD1
clone_size: .
cdr3_nt: TGTGCCAGTAGTATAAAGAGACAGGGGTGGTACGAGCAGTACTTC
cdr3_aa: CASSIKRQGWYEQYF

j_call: TRBJ2-7
v_call: TRBV2
d_call: TRBD2
clone_size: .
cdr3_nt: TGTGCCAGCAGTGAACGACTAGCGGTTTCCTACGAGCAGTACTTC
cdr3_aa: CASSERLAVSYEQYF

j_call: TRBJ2-1
v_call: TRBV12-5
d_call: TRBD2
clone_size: .
cdr3_nt: TGTGCTAGTGAAGGTGCAGCGGGGGAAGACAATGAGCAGTTCTTC
cdr3_aa: CASEGAAGEDNEQFF

j_call: TRBJ2-1
v_call: TRBV9
d_call: TRBD1
clone_size: .
cdr3_nt: TGTGCCAGCAGCGCTAATACGGGACAGGGGGCTGATGAGCAGTTCTTC
cdr3_aa: CASSANTGQGADEQFF

j_call: TRBJ2-3
v_call: TRBV19
d_call: TRBD1
clone_size: .
cdr3_nt: TGTGCCAGTAGTATTGCGACAGGGAGCACAGATACGCAGTATTTT
cdr3_aa: CASSIATGSTDTQYF

j_call: TRBJ1-6
v_call: TRBV9
d_call: .
clone_size: .
cdr3_nt: TGTGCCAGCAGCGTAGGAGGCATGTCCTATAATTCACCCCTCCACTTT
cdr3_aa: CASSVGGMSYNSPLHF

j_call: TRBJ2-6
v_call: TRBV6-5
d_call: TRBD1
clone_size: .
cdr3_nt: TGTGCCAGCAGTTACTTGACAGGGGGGGCCAACGTCCTGACTTTC
cdr3_aa: CASSYLTGGANVLTF

j_call: TRBJ1-1
v_call: TRBV10-3
d_call: TRBD1
clone_size: .
cdr3_nt: TGTGCCATCAGTGGAACACAGGGGAAAAGGGCTTTCTTT
cdr3_aa: CAISGTQGKRAFF

j_call: TRBJ1-4
v_call: TRBV5-1
d_call: TRBD1
clone_size: .
cdr3_nt: TGCGCCAGCAGCTCGACCGGGACAGGGAGTGAAAAACTGTTTTTT
cdr3_aa: CASSSTGTGSEKLFF

j_call: TRBJ2-2
v_call: TRBV2
d_call: TRBD1
clone_size: .
cdr3_nt: TGTGCCAGCAGTGAGACAGGGGGCCACGGGGAGCTGTTTTTT
cdr3_aa: CASSETGGHGELFF

j_call: TRBJ2-1
v_call: TRBV7-7
d_call: TRBD2
clone_size: .
cdr3_nt: TGTGCCAGCAGCTTAGGGACTAGCGGATACAATGAGCAGTTCTTC
cdr3_aa: CASSLGTSGYNEQFF

j_call: TRBJ2-1
v_call: TRBV4-2
d_call: .
clone_size: .
cdr3_nt: TGTGCCAGCAGCCTTAGGAGAGGGAGAGGGGGCAATGAGCAGTTCTTC
cdr3_aa: CASSLRRGRGGNEQFF

j_call: TRBJ1-2
v_call: TRBV6-6
d_call: .
clone_size: .
cdr3_nt: TGTGCCAGCAGTTCAGGGAATGGCTACACCTTC
cdr3_aa: CASSSGNGYTF

j_call: TRBJ1-6
v_call: TRBV20-1
d_call: .
clone_size: .
cdr3_nt: TGCAGTGCTATACCTCAGGTTGTTGCATTT
cdr3_aa: CSAIPQVVAF

j_call: TRBJ1-1
v_call: TRBV5-1
d_call: .
clone_size: .
cdr3_nt: TGCGCCAGCAGCTTGATGGGGGGGGAATTTAACACTGAAGCTTTCTTT
cdr3_aa: CASSLMGGEFNTEAFF

j_call: TRBJ2-7
v_call: TRBV2
d_call: TRBD2
clone_size: .
cdr3_nt: TGTGCCAGCACCGTAGGACTAGCGGGGGGTTACGAGCAGTACTTC
cdr3_aa: CASTVGLAGGYEQYF

j_call: TRBJ1-5
v_call: TRBV10-3
d_call: TRBD1
clone_size: .
cdr3_nt: TGTGCCATCAGTGAGCCGACAGGGGGCAATCAGCCCCAGCATTTT
cdr3_aa: CAISEPTGGNQPQHF

j_call: TRBJ1-4
v_call: TRBV14
d_call: TRBD1
clone_size: .
cdr3_nt: TGTGCCAGCAGCCCACAGGGGGCTGGTGAAAAACTGTTTTTT
cdr3_aa: CASSPQGAGEKLFF